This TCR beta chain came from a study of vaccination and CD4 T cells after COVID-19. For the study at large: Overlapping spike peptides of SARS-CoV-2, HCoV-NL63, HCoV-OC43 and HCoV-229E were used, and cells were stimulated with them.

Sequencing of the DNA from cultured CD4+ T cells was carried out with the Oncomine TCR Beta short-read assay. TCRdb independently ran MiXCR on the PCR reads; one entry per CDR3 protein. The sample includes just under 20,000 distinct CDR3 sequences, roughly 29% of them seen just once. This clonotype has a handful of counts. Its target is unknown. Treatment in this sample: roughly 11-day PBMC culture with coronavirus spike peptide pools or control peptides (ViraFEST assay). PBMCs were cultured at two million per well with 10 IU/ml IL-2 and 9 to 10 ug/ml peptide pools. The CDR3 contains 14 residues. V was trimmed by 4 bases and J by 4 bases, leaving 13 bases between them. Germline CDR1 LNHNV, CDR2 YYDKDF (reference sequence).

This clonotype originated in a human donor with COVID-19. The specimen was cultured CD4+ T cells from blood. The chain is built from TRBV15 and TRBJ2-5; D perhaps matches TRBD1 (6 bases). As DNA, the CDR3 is TGTGCCACCAGCATCATTGGGGGCCGAGAGACCCAGTACTTC. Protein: CATSIIGGRETQYF.